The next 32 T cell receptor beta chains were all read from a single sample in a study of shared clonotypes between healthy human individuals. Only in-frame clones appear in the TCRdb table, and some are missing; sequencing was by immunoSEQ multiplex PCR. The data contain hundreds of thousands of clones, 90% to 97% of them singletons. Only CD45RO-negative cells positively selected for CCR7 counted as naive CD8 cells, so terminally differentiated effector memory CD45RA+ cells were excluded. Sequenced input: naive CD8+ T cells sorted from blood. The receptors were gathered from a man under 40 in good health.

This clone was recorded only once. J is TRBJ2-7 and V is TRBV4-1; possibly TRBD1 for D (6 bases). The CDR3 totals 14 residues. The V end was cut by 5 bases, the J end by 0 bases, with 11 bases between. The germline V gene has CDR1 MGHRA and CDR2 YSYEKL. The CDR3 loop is CASSNEQGSYEQYF. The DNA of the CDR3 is TGCGCCAGCAGCAATGAACAGGGCTCCTACGAGCAGTACTTC.

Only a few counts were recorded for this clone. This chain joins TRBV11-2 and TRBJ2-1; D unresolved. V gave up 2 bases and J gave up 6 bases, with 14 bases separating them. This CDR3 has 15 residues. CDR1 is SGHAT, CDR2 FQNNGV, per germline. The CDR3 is CASSLFAALGNEQFF. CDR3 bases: TGTGCCAGCAGCTTATTCGCAGCCTTGGGCAATGAGCAGTTCTTC. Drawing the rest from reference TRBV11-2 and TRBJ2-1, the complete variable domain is EAGVAQSPRYKIIEKRQSVAFWCNPISGHATLYWYQQILGQGPKLLIQFQNNGVVDDSQLPKDRFSAERLKGVDSTLKIQPAKLEDSAVYLCASSLFAALGNEQFFGPGTRLTVL.

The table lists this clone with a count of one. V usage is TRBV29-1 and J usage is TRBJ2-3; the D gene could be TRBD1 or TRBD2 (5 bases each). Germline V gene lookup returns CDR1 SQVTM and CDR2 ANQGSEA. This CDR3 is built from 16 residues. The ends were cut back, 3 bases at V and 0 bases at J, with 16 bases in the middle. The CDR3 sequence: CSVEALGRTSTDTQYF. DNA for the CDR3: TGCAGCGTTGAGGCCTTGGGACGTACGAGCACAGATACGCAGTATTTT.

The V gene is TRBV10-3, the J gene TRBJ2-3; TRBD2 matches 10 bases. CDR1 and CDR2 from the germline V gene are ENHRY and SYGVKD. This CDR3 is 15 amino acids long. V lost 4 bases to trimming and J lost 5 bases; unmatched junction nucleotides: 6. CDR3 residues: CAISGTSGVRDTQYF. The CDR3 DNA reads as TGTGCCATCAGTGGGACTAGCGGAGTCCGAGATACGCAGTATTTT.

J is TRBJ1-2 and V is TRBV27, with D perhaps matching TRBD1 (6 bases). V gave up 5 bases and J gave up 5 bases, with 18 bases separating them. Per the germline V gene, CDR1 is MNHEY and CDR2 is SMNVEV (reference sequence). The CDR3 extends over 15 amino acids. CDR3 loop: CASSPAGGVGYGYTF. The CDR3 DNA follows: TGTGCCAGCAGTCCAGCGGGGGGCGTCGGGTATGGCTACACCTTC.

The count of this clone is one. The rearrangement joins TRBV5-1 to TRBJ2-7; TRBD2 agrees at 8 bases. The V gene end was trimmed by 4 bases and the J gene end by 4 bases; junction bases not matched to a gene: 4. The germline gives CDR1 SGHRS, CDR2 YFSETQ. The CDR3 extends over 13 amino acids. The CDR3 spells CASSTLADYEQYF. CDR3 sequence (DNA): TGCGCCAGCAGCACACTAGCGGATTACGAGCAGTACTTC. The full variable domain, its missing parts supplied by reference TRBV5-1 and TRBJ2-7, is KAGVTQTPRYLIKTRGQQVTLSCSPISGHRSVSWYQQTPGQGLQFLFEYFSETQRNKGNFPGRFSGRQFSNSRSEMNVSTLELGDSALYLCASSTLADYEQYFGPGTRLTVT.

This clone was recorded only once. The CDR3 protein is CASSGSVSGELFF. In DNA, the CDR3 is TGTGCCAGCAGCGGTTCCGTGTCCGGGGAGCTGTTTTTT. The rearrangement links TRBV5-4 to TRBJ2-2; D is uncertain. Germline CDR1 is SGHNT and CDR2 is YYREEE (reference sequence). Trimming stripped 4 bases from V and 6 bases from J, with 10 bases between. This CDR3 is built from 13 residues.

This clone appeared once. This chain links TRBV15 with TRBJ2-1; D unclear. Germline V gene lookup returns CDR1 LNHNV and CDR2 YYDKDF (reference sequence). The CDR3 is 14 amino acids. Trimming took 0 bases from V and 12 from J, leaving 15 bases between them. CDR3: CATSRDCVQTAQFF. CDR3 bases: TGTGCCACCAGCAGAGATTGTGTACAGACGGCGCAGTTCTTC. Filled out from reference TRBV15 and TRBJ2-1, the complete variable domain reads DAMVIQNPRYQVTQFGKPVTLSCSQTLNHNVMYWYQQKSSQAPKLLFHYYDKDFNNEADTPDNFQSRRPNTSFCFLDIRSPGLGDTAMYLCATSRDCVQTAQFFGPGTRLTVL.

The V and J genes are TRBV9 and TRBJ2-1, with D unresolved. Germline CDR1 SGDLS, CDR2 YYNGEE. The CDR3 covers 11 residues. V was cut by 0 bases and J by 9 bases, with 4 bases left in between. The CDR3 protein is CASSVGGEQFF. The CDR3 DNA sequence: TGTGCCAGCAGCGTAGGGGGTGAGCAGTTCTTC. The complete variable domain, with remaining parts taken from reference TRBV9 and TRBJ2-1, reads DSGVTQTPKHLITATGQRVTLRCSPRSGDLSVYWYQQSLDQGLQFLIQYYNGEERAKGNILERFSAQQFPDLHSELNLSSLELGDSALYFCASSVGGEQFFGPGTRLTVL.

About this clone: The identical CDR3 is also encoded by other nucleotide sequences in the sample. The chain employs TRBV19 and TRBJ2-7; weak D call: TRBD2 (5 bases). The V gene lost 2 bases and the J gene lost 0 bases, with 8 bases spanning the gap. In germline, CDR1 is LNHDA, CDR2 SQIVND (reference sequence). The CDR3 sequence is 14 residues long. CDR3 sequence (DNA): TGTGCCAGTAGTATATCGGACTCCTCCTACGAGCAGTACTTC. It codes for CASSISDSSYEQYF.

The CDR3 loop is CASRETGGRNTGELFF. CDR3 nucleotides: TGTGCCAGCAGGGAAACAGGGGGCCGGAACACCGGGGAGCTGTTTTTT. The chain is built from TRBV28 and TRBJ2-2, with TRBD1 identical over 9 bases. In germline, CDR1 is MDHEN, CDR2 SYDVKM. The CDR3 has 16 residues. The J segment lost 1 base and the V segment lost 6 bases, leaving 6 bases of the junction unmatched.

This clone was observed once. The CDR3 coding sequence is TGTGCCAGCAGCGCGCGGGGAAACAATGAGCAGTTCTTC. This translates into CASSARGNNEQFF. This rearrangement joins TRBV11-3 to TRBJ2-1; a weak D match, TRBD2 (6 bases). Germline CDR1 is SGHNT and CDR2 is YENEEA. This CDR3 contains 13 residues. V gave up 5 bases and J gave up 5 bases, with 10 bases separating them.

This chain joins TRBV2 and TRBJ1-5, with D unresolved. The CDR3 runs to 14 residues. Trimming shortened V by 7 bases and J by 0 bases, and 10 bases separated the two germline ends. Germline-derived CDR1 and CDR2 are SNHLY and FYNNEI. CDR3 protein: CASTEADSNQPQHF. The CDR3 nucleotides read TGTGCCAGCACCGAGGCAGATAGCAATCAGCCCCAGCATTTT.

CDR3 nucleotides: TGCGCCAGCAGCTTAACCCGCAGGGTGGATTGGAACTATGGCTACACCTTC. Its protein product is CASSLTRRVDWNYGYTF. The chain carries TRBV5-1 and TRBJ1-2, with D possibly being TRBD1 (5 bases). The CDR3 covers 17 residues. Trimming shortened V by 2 bases and J by 2 bases, and 19 bases separated the two germline ends. The germline gives CDR1 SGHRS, CDR2 YFSETQ.

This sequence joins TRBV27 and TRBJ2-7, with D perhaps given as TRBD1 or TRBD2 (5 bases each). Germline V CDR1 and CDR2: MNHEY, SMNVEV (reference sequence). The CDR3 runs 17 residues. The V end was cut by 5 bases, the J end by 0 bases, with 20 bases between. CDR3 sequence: CASSPQGAGLLSYEQYF. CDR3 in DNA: TGTGCCAGCAGTCCCCAGGGCGCGGGCCTACTCTCCTACGAGCAGTACTTC.

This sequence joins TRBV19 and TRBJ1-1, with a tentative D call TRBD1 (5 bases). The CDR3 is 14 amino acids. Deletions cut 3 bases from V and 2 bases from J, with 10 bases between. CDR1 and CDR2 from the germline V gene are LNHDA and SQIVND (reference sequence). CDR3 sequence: CASSIIRTNTEAFF. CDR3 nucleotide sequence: TGTGCCAGTAGTATTATCAGGACAAACACTGAAGCTTTCTTT.

The CDR3 region is CASSQWTGSTDTQYF. The CDR3 nucleotides are TGCGCCAGCAGCCAGTGGACAGGGAGCACAGATACGCAGTATTTT. V gene TRBV4-1 combines with J gene TRBJ2-3; 8 bases line up with TRBD1. Germline lookup yields CDR1 MGHRA and CDR2 YSYEKL. This CDR3 region has 15 residues. The V segment lost 3 bases and the J segment 0 bases; nucleotides outside the gene matches: 2.

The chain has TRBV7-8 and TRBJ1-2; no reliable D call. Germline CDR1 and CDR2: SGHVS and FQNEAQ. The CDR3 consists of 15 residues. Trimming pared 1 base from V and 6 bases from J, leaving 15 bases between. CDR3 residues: CASSLEPGSTNGYTF. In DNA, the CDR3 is TGTGCCAGCAGCTTAGAACCAGGTTCAACAAATGGCTACACCTTC.

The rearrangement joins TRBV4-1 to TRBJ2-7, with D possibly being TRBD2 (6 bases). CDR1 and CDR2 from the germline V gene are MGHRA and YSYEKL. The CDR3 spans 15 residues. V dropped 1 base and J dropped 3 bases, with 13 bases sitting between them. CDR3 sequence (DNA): TGCGCCAGCAGCCAAGCAACTGGACTAAACTACGAGCAGTACTTC. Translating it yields CASSQATGLNYEQYF.

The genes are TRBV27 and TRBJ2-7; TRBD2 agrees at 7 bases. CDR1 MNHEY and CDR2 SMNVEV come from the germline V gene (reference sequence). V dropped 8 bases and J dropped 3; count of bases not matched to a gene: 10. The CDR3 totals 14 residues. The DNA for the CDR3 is TGTGCCAGCGGCCGTGGGGGGGAGTACTACGAGCAGTACTTC. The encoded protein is CASGRGGEYYEQYF.

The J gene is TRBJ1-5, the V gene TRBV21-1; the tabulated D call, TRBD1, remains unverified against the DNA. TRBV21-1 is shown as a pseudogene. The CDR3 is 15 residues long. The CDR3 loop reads CASRQGAAHNQPQHF. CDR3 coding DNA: TGTGCCAGCAGACAGGGGGCAGCACACAATCAGCCCCAGCATTTT.

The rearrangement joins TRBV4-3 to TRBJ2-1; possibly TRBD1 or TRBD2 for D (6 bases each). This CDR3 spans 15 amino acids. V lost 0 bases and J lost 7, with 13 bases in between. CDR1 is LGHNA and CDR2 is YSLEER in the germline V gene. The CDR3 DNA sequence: TGCGCCAGCAGCCAAGATAGGGGGGTGGAGAATGAGCAGTTCTTC. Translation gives CASSQDRGVENEQFF.

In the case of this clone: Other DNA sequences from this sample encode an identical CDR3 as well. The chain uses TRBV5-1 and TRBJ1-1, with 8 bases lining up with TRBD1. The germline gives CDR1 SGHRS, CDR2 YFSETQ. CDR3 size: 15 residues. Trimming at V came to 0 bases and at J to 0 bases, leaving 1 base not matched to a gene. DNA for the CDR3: TGCGCCAGCAGCTTGGACAGGGGGATGAACACTGAAGCTTTCTTT. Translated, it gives CASSLDRGMNTEAFF.

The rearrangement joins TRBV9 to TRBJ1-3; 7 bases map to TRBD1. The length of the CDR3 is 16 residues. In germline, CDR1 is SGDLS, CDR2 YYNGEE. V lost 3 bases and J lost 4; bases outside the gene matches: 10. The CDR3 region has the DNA TGTGCCAGCAGCGGCCCCCGGGACAGCGGAGGAAACACCATATATTTT. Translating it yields CASSGPRDSGGNTIYF.

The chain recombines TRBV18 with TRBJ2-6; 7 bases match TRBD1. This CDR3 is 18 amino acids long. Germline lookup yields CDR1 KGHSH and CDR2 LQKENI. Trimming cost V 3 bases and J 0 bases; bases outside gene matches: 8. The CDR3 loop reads CASSPLAGGDSGANVLTF. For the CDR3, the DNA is TGTGCCAGCTCACCGTTAGCAGGGGGAGACTCTGGGGCCAACGTCCTGACTTTC.

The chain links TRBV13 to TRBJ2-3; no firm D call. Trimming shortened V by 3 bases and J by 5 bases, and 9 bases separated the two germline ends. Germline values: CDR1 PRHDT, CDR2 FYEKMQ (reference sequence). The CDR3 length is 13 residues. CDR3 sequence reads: CASSFLGQDTQYF. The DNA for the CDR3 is TGTGCCAGCAGCTTTCTCGGCCAAGATACGCAGTATTTT.

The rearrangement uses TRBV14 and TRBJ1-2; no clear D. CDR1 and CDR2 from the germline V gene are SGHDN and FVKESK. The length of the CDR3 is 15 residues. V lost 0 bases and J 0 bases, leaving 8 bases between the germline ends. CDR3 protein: CASSQDTRPNYGYTF. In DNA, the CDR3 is TGTGCCAGCAGCCAAGATACGAGACCTAACTATGGCTACACCTTC.

CDR3 residues: CAISEGPGANVLTF. DNA of the CDR3: TGTGCCATCAGTGAGGGTCCTGGGGCCAACGTCCTGACTTTC. This rearrangement joins TRBV10-3 to TRBJ2-6; D call uncertain. Germline assignment: CDR1 ENHRY and CDR2 SYGVKD. This CDR3 has 14 residues. Trimming stripped 2 bases from V and 2 bases from J, with 4 bases between.

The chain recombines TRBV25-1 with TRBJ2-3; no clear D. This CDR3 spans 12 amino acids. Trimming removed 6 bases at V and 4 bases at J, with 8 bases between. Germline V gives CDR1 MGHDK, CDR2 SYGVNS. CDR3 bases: TGTGCCAGCAGCATAGGCGCAGATACGCAGTATTTT. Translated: CASSIGADTQYF.

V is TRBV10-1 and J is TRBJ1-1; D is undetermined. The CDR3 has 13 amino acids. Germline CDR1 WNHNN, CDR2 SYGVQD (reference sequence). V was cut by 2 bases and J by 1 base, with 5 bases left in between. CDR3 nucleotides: TGCGCCAGCAGTGAGGTACGGAACACTGAAGCTTTCTTT. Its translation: CASSEVRNTEAFF.

The CDR3, as DNA: TGTGCCAGCAGCCCGGGAAACTCCTACGAGCAGTACTTC. It yields the protein CASSPGNSYEQYF. V gene TRBV7-6 combines with J gene TRBJ2-7; D possibly corresponds to TRBD2 (5 bases). Trimming stripped 5 bases from V and 0 bases from J, with 8 bases between. Germline values: CDR1 SGHVS, CDR2 FNYEAQ. CDR3 length: 13 residues.

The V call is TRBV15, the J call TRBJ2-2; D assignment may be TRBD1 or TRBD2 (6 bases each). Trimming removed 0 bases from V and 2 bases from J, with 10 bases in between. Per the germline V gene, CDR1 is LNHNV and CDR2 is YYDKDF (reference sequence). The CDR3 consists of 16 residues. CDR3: CATSRESGANTGELFF. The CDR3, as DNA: TGTGCCACCAGCAGAGAGTCGGGGGCCAACACCGGGGAGCTGTTTTTT.